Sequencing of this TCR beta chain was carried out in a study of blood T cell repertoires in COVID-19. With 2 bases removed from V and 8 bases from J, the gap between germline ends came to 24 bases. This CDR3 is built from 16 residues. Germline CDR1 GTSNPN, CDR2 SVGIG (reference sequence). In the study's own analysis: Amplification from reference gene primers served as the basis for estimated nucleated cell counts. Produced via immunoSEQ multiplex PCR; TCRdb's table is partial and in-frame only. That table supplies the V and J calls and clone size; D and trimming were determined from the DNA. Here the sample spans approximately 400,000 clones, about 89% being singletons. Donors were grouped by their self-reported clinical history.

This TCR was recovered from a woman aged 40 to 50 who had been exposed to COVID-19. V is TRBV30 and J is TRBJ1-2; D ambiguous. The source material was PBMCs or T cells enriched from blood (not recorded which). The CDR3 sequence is CAWSNERRRGLGGYTF. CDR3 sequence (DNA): TGTGCCTGGAGTAACGAACGAAGGCGAGGGCTGGGCGGCTACACCTTC.